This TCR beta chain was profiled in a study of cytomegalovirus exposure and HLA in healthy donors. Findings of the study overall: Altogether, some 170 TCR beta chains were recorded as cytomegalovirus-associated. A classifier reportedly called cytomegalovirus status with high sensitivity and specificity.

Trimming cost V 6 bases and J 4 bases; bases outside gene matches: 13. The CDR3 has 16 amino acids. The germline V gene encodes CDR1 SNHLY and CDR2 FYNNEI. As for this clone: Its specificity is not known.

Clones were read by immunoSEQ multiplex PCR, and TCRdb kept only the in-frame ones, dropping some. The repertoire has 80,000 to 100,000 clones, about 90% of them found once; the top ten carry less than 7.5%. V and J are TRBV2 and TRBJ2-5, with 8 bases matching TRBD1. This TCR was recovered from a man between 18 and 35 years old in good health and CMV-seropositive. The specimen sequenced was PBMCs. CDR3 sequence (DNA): TGTGCCAGCAGCGGAATGGACAGGGAGGTAGGAGAGACCCAGTACTTC. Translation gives CASSGMDREVGETQYF.